This is a list of T cell receptor beta chains from one sample in a study of blood T cell repertoires in COVID-19. The assay was immunoSEQ multiplex PCR, and TCRdb's table has in-frame clones only and misses some. The sample has 150,000 or so clones, roughly four fifths seen once. The source material was peripheral blood. The source is a human donor with acute or convalescent COVID-19. The donor label of this sample is uncertain. Each CDR3 is given without its conserved first and last residue. Size tells how often a clone was seen (once, few, many) or the class of an expanded clone, and some rows leave it out.

j_call clone_size v_call cdr3_aa
TRBJ1-2 . TRBV15 ATSRDPGADYGYT
TRBJ1-1 . TRBV4-1 ASSQDVKF
TRBJ1-2 . TRBV18 ASSPTEASIYGYT
TRBJ2-7 . TRBV18 ASSRLEYEQY
TRBJ1-2 once TRBV5-1 ASSLASARNYGYT
TRBJ1-3 few TRBV18 ASSPMALRESGNTIY
TRBJ2-7 once TRBV19 ASSMAGGRSAEQY
TRBJ1-1 few TRBV5-4 ASSLAFGRDEAF
TRBJ1-4 . TRBV30 AWGPGQINEKLF
TRBJ1-6 . TRBV6-5 ASSGQGTSPLH
TRBJ1-1 . TRBV5-1 ASSLVGTGMNTEAF
TRBJ2-3 . TRBV15 ATSRVGGGTDTQY
TRBJ1-5 once TRBV2 ASNPGGGGQPQH